The rows below give T cell receptor beta chains drawn from one sample of a study of T cells in Graves' hyperthyroidism and ophthalmopathy. TCRdb called the multiplex PCR reads again in MiXCR, with one record for every CDR3 protein. Of over 450,000 distinct CDR3 sequences listed, more than 15% are singletons. Material for sequencing was blood. These receptors were obtained from a woman between 18 and 29 years old with Graves' ophthalmopathy. Each CDR3 is given with its conserved first and last residue. The order of the fields is D gene, CDR3 length, V gene, clone size, J gene, CDR3 DNA, CDR3 protein. A D gene is named only where the DNA matches it firmly. A row's size may be missing; if present it is once, few, many or a size class.

TRBD2	15	TRBV4-1	few	TRBJ2-7	TGCGCCAGCGGGTTTGGGGAGCGGGGGAACTACGAGCAGTACTTC	CASGFGERGNYEQYF
.	12	TRBV3-1	many	TRBJ2-1	TGTGCCAGCAGCCAAGGGGGCGATGAGCAGTTCTTC	CASSQGGDEQFF
TRBD1	14	TRBV13	few	TRBJ1-2	TGTGCCAGCACATTCGGACAGGGTGGAGATGGCTACACCTTC	CASTFGQGGDGYTF
.	14	TRBV7-2	.	TRBJ1-2	TGTGCCAGCAGCTTAGTCGCAGAGATCTATGGCTACACCTTC	CASSLVAEIYGYTF
TRBD2	17	TRBV6-5	many	TRBJ2-7	TGTGCCAGCAGTTACCTCCTAGCGGGGGGGCTTCCCTACGAGCAGTACTTC	CASSYLLAGGLPYEQYF
TRBD2	15	TRBV19	many	TRBJ2-5	TGTGCCAGTAGTTCCGGGACTAGCGGGGTGGAGACCCAGTACTTC	CASSSGTSGVETQYF
TRBD2	15	TRBV20-1	few	TRBJ2-7	TGCAGTGCCCAACGGACTAGCGGGACAGCCTACGAGCAGTACTTC	CSAQRTSGTAYEQYF
TRBD2	20	TRBV6-6	few	TRBJ2-7	TGTGCCAGCAGTTACGCCTTTTTTGGACTAGCGGGATCAAATGCCTACGAGCAGTACTTC	CASSYAFFGLAGSNAYEQYF
.	14	TRBV10-3	many	TRBJ1-1	TGTGCCATCAGTGACAACACGATGAACACTGAAGCTTTCTTT	CAISDNTMNTEAFF
.	14	TRBV2	many	TRBJ2-5	TGTGCCAGCTTTGGGGCGGGAATCCAAGAGACCCAGTACTTC	CASFGAGIQETQYF
.	14	TRBV28	many	TRBJ1-2	TGTGCCAGCACCCCCATCGGGCTGATCTATGGCTACACCTTC	CASTPIGLIYGYTF
.	16	TRBV6-1	.	TRBJ2-1	TGTGCCAGCAGTGAGGAGTTCGGGGGCTCCTACAATGAGCAGTTCTTC	CASSEEFGGSYNEQFF
.	12	TRBV4-2	few	TRBJ1-5	TGTGCCAGCAGCCAAGACGGTCAGCCCCAGCATTTT	CASSQDGQPQHF
TRBD1	14	TRBV10-3	.	TRBJ1-5	TGTGCCATCAGTGAGACGACAGGGGGTCAGCCCCAGCATTTT	CAISETTGGQPQHF
TRBD2	16	TRBV5-6	many	TRBJ2-5	TGTGCCAGCAGCTTGAACAGCGGGAGTTGGGGAGAGACCCAGTACTTC	CASSLNSGSWGETQYF
.	14	TRBV28	.	TRBJ2-5	TGTGCCAGCAGCCCGGCCCCGAGGGGAGAGACCCAGTACTTC	CASSPAPRGETQYF
.	16	TRBV7-2	.	TRBJ2-1	TGTGCCAGCAGCCCCCATGGGGAGCTTTCCTACAATGAGCAGTTCTTC	CASSPHGELSYNEQFF
.	14	TRBV2	few	TRBJ1-6	TGTGCCAGCAGTGAAGCCCGACAAAATTCACCCCTCCACTTT	CASSEARQNSPLHF
TRBD1	19	TRBV25-1	few	TRBJ2-7	TGTGCCAGCAGTGAACTCAATGGCACCGGGACAGGGAAATCCTACGAGCAGTACTTC	CASSELNGTGTGKSYEQYF
.	14	TRBV18	many	TRBJ2-1	TGTGCCAGCTCACCAGGGTTATCCTACAATGAGCAGTTCTTC	CASSPGLSYNEQFF
.	15	TRBV15	.	TRBJ1-6	TGTGCCACCAGCAGAGCGGGGAACTATAATTCACCCCTCCACTTT	CATSRAGNYNSPLHF
TRBD1	15	TRBV7-9	many	TRBJ1-2	TGTGCCAGCAGCTCACCGGGACAGGGGGCTTATGGCTACACCTTC	CASSSPGQGAYGYTF
.	15	TRBV6-1	many	TRBJ2-5	TGTGCCAGCAGTGAAGCTCCAGGGGGGGGGGAGACCCAGTACTTC	CASSEAPGGGETQYF
.	13	TRBV19	.	TRBJ2-2	TGTGCCATGGAGGGCCGGAACACCGGGGAGCTGTTTTTT	CAMEGRNTGELFF
TRBD2	14	TRBV29-1	few	TRBJ2-1	TGCAGCGTGGGGGAAGCGGGAGGTTTCGATGAGCAGTTCTTC	CSVGEAGGFDEQFF
.	17	TRBV4-3	.	TRBJ1-5	TGCGCCAGCAGCCAAGGTGGTTGGACAGCAAGCAATCAGCCCCAGCATTTT	CASSQGGWTASNQPQHF
TRBD2	17	TRBV5-1	many	TRBJ2-1	TGCGCCAGCAGCTCCGGACTAGCGGGGATTTCCTACAATGAGCAGTTCTTC	CASSSGLAGISYNEQFF
.	16	TRBV9	.	TRBJ1-6	TGTGCCAGCAGCTTCGCGGGGCCAGGGGTCAATTCACCCCTCCACTTT	CASSFAGPGVNSPLHF